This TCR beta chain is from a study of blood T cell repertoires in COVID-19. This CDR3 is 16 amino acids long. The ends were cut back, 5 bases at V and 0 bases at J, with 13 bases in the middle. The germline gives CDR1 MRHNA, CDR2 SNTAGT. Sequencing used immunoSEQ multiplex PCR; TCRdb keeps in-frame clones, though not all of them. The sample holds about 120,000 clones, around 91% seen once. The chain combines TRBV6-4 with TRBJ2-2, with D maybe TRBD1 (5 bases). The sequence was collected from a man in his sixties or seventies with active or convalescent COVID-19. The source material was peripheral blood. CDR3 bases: TGTGCCAGCAGTCCACGACAGACCGCGAACACCGGGGAGCTGTTTTTT. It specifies CASSPRQTANTGELFF.